The text below deals with one T cell receptor beta chain. The CDR3 is 16 amino acids. The germline V gene encodes CDR1 MNHEY and CDR2 SMNVEV (reference sequence). The trim removed 3 bases at V and 4 bases at J, leaving 8 bases unmatched. This specimen comes from a study of control samples from healthy donors and cancer patients. Using immunoSEQ multiplex PCR, the repertoire was profiled, and TCRdb retains in-frame clones only, with some absent. The top ten clones hold roughly 3.2% of a sample with 120,000 to 150,000 clones, around 92% of them seen once. The sequencing sample was made of blood. V is TRBV27 and J is TRBJ2-1; the match to TRBD1 covers 8 bases. The clonotype comes from a young man in good health. This chain's CDR3 is CASSFPDRVGYNEQFF. In nucleotides, the CDR3 is TGTGCCAGCAGTTTCCCGGACAGGGTAGGGTACAATGAGCAGTTCTTC.